This entry lists 27 T cell receptor beta chains sequenced from one sample in a study of CD8+CD57+ T cells in acquired aplastic anemia. Patients chosen for sequencing had CD8+CD57+ cells that had expanded, as shown by flow cytometry. The template used for profiling TCR beta VDJ and CDR3 was genomic DNA. TCRdb analysed the reads with MiXCR anew, one entry per CDR3 protein. The sample contains 180,000 or so distinct CDR3 sequences, roughly 65% of which appear only once. Sample: sorted CD4+, CD8+, or CD8+CD57+ T cells (not recorded which) from PBMCs. Receptor source: a human donor with aplastic anemia.

Remarks on this clonotype: Because it lacks the conserved phenylalanine or tryptophan at the end, this CDR3 is likely a read error. V gene TRBV7-9 combines with J gene TRBJ2-1; D call uncertain. V was shortened by 5 bases and J by 5 bases, with 16 bases between the two germline ends. Germline V gene data show CDR1 as SEHNR and CDR2 as FQNEAQ (reference sequence). The CDR3 contains 15 residues. The CDR3 here is CASSPYVGLDNEQFL. As DNA, the CDR3 is TGTGCCAGCAGCCCCTACGTAGGGTTGGACAATGAGCAGTTCCTC.

In DNA, the CDR3 is TGTGCCAGTAAGGGCGGGACTAATCGACGCACCGGGGAGCTGTTTTTT. It yields the protein CASKGGTNRRTGELFF. V and J are TRBV19 and TRBJ2-2; 7 nucleotides line up with TRBD2. This CDR3 region has 16 residues. The V gene end was trimmed by 7 bases and the J gene end by 4 bases; junction bases not matched to a gene: 12. Germline V gives CDR1 LNHDA, CDR2 SQIVND (reference sequence).

This chain connects TRBV11-1 to TRBJ1-3; D possibly corresponds to TRBD1 (5 bases). The CDR3 is made up of 13 amino acids. V was trimmed by 5 bases and J by 8 bases, leaving 13 bases between them. The germline gives CDR1 SGHAT, CDR2 FQDESV (reference sequence). The CDR3 spells CASSPGRADTIYF. The DNA of the CDR3 is TGTGCCAGCAGCCCGGGACGGGCGGACACCATATATTTT.

This clonotype occurred many times. This chain uses TRBV7-6 with TRBJ2-3; TRBD2 matches 8 bases. CDR1 is SGHVS and CDR2 is FNYEAQ in the germline V gene. The CDR3 has 14 residues. Germline trimming cut 6 bases from V and 1 base from J; bases unmatched to any gene: 3. The CDR3 here is CASSSTSGTDTQYF. The CDR3, as DNA: TGTGCCAGCAGTTCGACTAGCGGCACAGATACGCAGTATTTT.

V and J are TRBV4-3 and TRBJ1-6; 7 bases align to TRBD1. Unmatched junction bases numbered 3, after V lost 0 bases and J lost 7 bases. This CDR3 has 15 amino acids. Germline CDR1 and CDR2: LGHNA and YSLEER. In DNA form, the CDR3 reads TGCGCCAGCAGCCAAGATGGGACAGCGAATTCACCCCTCCACTTT. Encoded protein: CASSQDGTANSPLHF.

V usage is TRBV7-3 and J usage is TRBJ2-5, with 12 bases that match TRBD1. The CDR3 is made up of 15 amino acids. V lost 8 bases to trimming and J lost 5 bases; unmatched junction nucleotides: 9. Germline CDR1 SGHTA, CDR2 FQGTGA. This CDR3 reads CASSPRDRGQETQYF. For the CDR3, the DNA is TGTGCCAGCTCCCCCCGGGACAGGGGGCAGGAGACCCAGTACTTC.

V and J are TRBV11-3 and TRBJ2-7; TRBD1 is a possible D gene (6 bases). The CDR3 spans 15 residues. From germline, CDR1 is SGHNT and CDR2 YENEEA. Trimming left V 1 base short and J 5 bases short, with 15 bases between. CDR3 region: CASSLGGQGRDEQYF. CDR3 DNA sequence: TGTGCCAGCAGCTTAGGAGGTCAGGGGCGAGACGAGCAGTACTTC.

The chain couples TRBV12-3 or TRBV12-4 to TRBJ1-1; D uncertain. The germline V and J ends were trimmed by 4 bases and 6 bases, with 12 bases remaining between them. CDR3 length: 13 amino acids. This CDR3 is CASSSRRLAEAFF. The CDR3 DNA reads as TGTGCCAGCAGTTCCCGGAGACTTGCTGAAGCTTTCTTT.

A note on this clonotype: A much larger clone is a single base away; this may be a read error. V gene TRBV14 combines with J gene TRBJ2-5; D is unclear. The germline V gene has CDR1 SGHDN and CDR2 FVKESK. This CDR3 comprises 14 residues. DNA for the CDR3: TGTGCCAGCAACCAAGTCGCGGCCCAAGAGACCCAGTACTTC. Its translation: CASNQVAAQETQYF. Drawing the rest from reference TRBV14 and TRBJ2-5, the complete variable domain is EAGVTQFPSHSVIEKGQTVTLRCDPISGHDNLYWYRRVMGKEIKFLLHFVKESKQDESGMPNNRFLAERTGGTYSTLKVQPAELEDSGVYFCASNQVAAQETQYFGPGTRLLVL.

This clonotype was detected many times. The chain links TRBV29-1 to TRBJ2-5; TRBD1 matches at 10 bases. With V trimmed by 2 bases and J by 4 bases, 7 bases remained unmatched. The CDR3 runs 15 residues. Germline assignment: CDR1 SQVTM and CDR2 ANQGSEA. This CDR3 reads CSVEPDRGRSETQYF. The CDR3 DNA reads as TGCAGCGTTGAACCCGACAGGGGGCGGTCAGAGACCCAGTACTTC.

This clonotype was seen repeatedly, ten times or more. The rearrangement joins TRBV14 to TRBJ2-7; 10 bases are a match to TRBD2. The CDR3 is 20 amino acids. Germline-derived CDR1 and CDR2 are SGHDN and FVKESK. V lost 2 bases and J lost 0; bases outside the gene matches: 16. CDR3: CASSQSRLAGGFSNSYEQYF. The CDR3 DNA reads as TGTGCCAGCAGCCAATCACGACTAGCGGGCGGATTTTCCAACTCCTACGAGCAGTACTTC.

In its sample, this clonotype was seen a few times. The chain joins TRBV7-2 to TRBJ2-5, with D unresolved. The V end was cut by 3 bases, the J end by 5 bases, with 7 bases between. The germline V gene has CDR1 SGHTA and CDR2 FQGNSA. The CDR3 is 12 residues long. The CDR3 reads CASSFERETQYF. The DNA for the CDR3 is TGTGCCAGCAGCTTTGAGAGGGAGACCCAGTACTTC.

V is TRBV30 and J is TRBJ1-1; possibly TRBD1 for D (6 bases). CDR1 GTSNPN and CDR2 SVGIG come from the germline V gene (reference sequence). Deletions cut 2 bases from V and 4 bases from J, with 11 bases between. CDR3 length equals 13 residues. CDR3 nucleotide sequence: TGTGCCTGGAGTAGAACAGGGTTCACTGAAGCTTTCTTT. It encodes CAWSRTGFTEAFF.

This clonotype was counted a few times. The rearrangement links TRBV13 to TRBJ1-6; no reliable D call. The CDR3 consists of 13 residues. With 0 bases removed from V and 9 bases from J, the gap between germline ends came to 6 bases. Germline assignment: CDR1 PRHDT and CDR2 FYEKMQ (reference sequence). The DNA of the CDR3 is TGTGCCAGCAGCTTAGGGGCAACTTCACCCCTCCACTTT. It is translated as CASSLGATSPLHF.

This chain joins TRBV7-9 and TRBJ1-3; weak D call: TRBD1 (6 bases). The CDR3 is 15 amino acids. Trimming stripped 5 bases from V and 4 bases from J, with 15 bases between. Germline assignment: CDR1 SEHNR and CDR2 FQNEAQ (reference sequence). The DNA for the CDR3 is TGTGCCAGCAGCGCGTCAGGGGTTCACGGAAACACCATATATTTT. Translation gives CASSASGVHGNTIYF.

This clonotype appeared a few times. The chain combines TRBV25-1 with TRBJ2-3; D is unresolved. The CDR3 spans 14 residues. Trimming removed 3 bases from V and 6 bases from J, with 13 bases in between. Germline CDR1 and CDR2: MGHDK and SYGVNS. Here the CDR3 reads CASSDVLGLDTQYF. The CDR3, as DNA: TGTGCCAGCAGTGATGTTTTAGGCCTGGATACGCAGTATTTT.

The J gene is TRBJ2-3, the V gene TRBV20-1; no definite D call. Germline V gene lookup returns CDR1 DFQATT and CDR2 SNEGSKA (reference sequence). CDR3 size: 11 residues. The germline V and J ends were trimmed by 3 bases and 6 bases, with 7 bases remaining between them. CDR3 sequence (DNA): TGCAGTGCTAGGAAAGCGGATACGCAGTATTTT. Residues: CSARKADTQYF.

There are many counts of this clonotype. V gene TRBV7-2 combines with J gene TRBJ1-4, with D possibly being TRBD1 (5 bases). The V and J ends lost 5 bases and 8 bases respectively, with 15 bases between them. Germline V gene data show CDR1 as SGHTA and CDR2 as FQGNSA. The CDR3 consists of 14 residues. The CDR3 region is CASSGGELGEKLFF. The CDR3 DNA is TGTGCCAGCAGCGGAGGGGAGCTCGGGGAAAAACTGTTTTTT.

This clonotype came up once. This chain links TRBV7-3 with TRBJ1-5; D ambiguous. V was clipped by 2 bases and J by 6 bases, with 8 bases between them. This CDR3 is 13 amino acids long. CDR1 and CDR2 from the germline V gene are SGHTA and FQGTGA. CDR3 sequence: CASSLARSQPQHF. The DNA of the CDR3 is TGTGCCAGCAGCTTAGCCAGGTCTCAGCCCCAGCATTTT. The full variable domain, in which reference TRBV7-3 and TRBJ1-5 provide the parts outside the CDR3, is GAGVSQTPSNKVTEKGKYVELRCDPISGHTALYWYRQSLGQGPEFLIYFQGTGAADDSGLPNDRFFAVRPEGSVSTLKIQRTERGDSAVYLCASSLARSQPQHFGDGTRLSIL.

The genes are TRBV3-1 and TRBJ2-1; 10 positions match TRBD1. Germline trimming cut 5 bases from V and 0 bases from J; bases unmatched to any gene: 10. Germline CDR1 and CDR2: LGHDT and YNNKEL (reference sequence). The CDR3 runs to 18 residues. As DNA, the CDR3 is TGTGCCAGCAGCGCCGGGACAGGGGCCCCTGGCTCCTACAATGAGCAGTTCTTC. It encodes CASSAGTGAPGSYNEQFF.

Remarks on this clonotype: A junction end diverges from the germline sequence, so it may reflect a read error. This sequence joins TRBV10-3 and TRBJ2-2, with D unresolved. The CDR3 contains 13 residues. In germline, CDR1 is ENHRY, CDR2 SYGVKD. CDR3 DNA: TGTGCCGTCAGTGTCGTAGGAACCGGGGAGCTGTTTTTT. Protein sequence: CAVSVVGTGELFF.

This chain links TRBV5-5 with TRBJ1-1; 7 bases agree with TRBD1. V lost 4 bases, J lost 2 bases, and 20 bases stayed unmatched. CDR1 and CDR2 from the germline V gene are SGHKS and YYEKEE (reference sequence). The CDR3 spans 19 residues. CDR3 sequence: CASSLYPPEVTGANTEAFF. The DNA of the CDR3 is TGTGCCAGCAGCCTCTATCCCCCTGAGGTAACAGGGGCAAACACTGAAGCTTTCTTT.

CDR3 in DNA: TGTGCCATGAGTTTACAGGGGTATGAGCAGTTCTTC. It encodes CAMSLQGYEQFF. V and J are TRBV10-3 and TRBJ2-1; 7 positions match TRBD1. V dropped 9 bases and J dropped 8; count of bases not matched to a gene: 7. CDR3 length equals 12 residues. Germline-derived CDR1 and CDR2 are ENHRY and SYGVKD.

In this sample, this clonotype turned up many times. The V and J genes are TRBV4-1 and TRBJ2-1; 7 bases fit TRBD1. CDR1 MGHRA and CDR2 YSYEKL come from the germline V gene. The junction had 2 bases not matched to a gene; V was cut back by 1 base and J by 5 bases. This CDR3 is built from 14 residues. The CDR3 sequence is CASSQATGDNEQFF. CDR3 sequence (DNA): TGCGCCAGCAGCCAAGCAACAGGGGACAATGAGCAGTTCTTC.

This chain links TRBV7-9 with TRBJ2-1, with TRBD2 as a possible D gene (5 bases). The V gene's germline CDR1 is SEHNR and CDR2 FQNEAQ (reference sequence). The CDR3 sequence is 16 residues long. Trimming cost V 3 bases and J 2 bases, with 14 bases left between them. The CDR3 reads CASSLFVGGPYNEQFF. CDR3 bases: TGTGCCAGCAGCTTGTTTGTCGGAGGACCCTACAATGAGCAGTTCTTC.

About this clonotype: The conserved phenylalanine or tryptophan is not found at the CDR3 terminus, so this likely reflects a read error. J is TRBJ2-2 and V is TRBV10-1, with unresolved D. Trimming removed 6 bases at V and 6 bases at J, with 14 bases between. Germline-derived CDR1 and CDR2 are WNHNN and SYGVQD (reference sequence). The CDR3 has 14 residues. DNA for the CDR3: TGCGCCAGCAGCTTGGACGATAAGCCCGGGGAGCTGTTTTCT. This encodes CASSLDDKPGELFS.

The rearrangement links TRBV15 to TRBJ2-7, with 7 positions matching TRBD1. Germline V gives CDR1 LNHNV, CDR2 YYDKDF (reference sequence). The CDR3 extends over 14 amino acids. Germline trimming cut 4 bases from V and 4 bases from J; bases unmatched to any gene: 7. CDR3 sequence: CATSTDRNVYEQYF. CDR3 coding DNA: TGTGCCACCAGCACGGACAGGAACGTATACGAGCAGTACTTC.